This T cell receptor (beta chain) was found in a study of response to subunit inactivated influenza vaccine. Notes on the study in general: A suggestion made by the authors is that each seasonal influenza vaccination recruits few new T cells.

V gave up 5 bases and J gave up 4 bases; unmatched junction bases: 6. This CDR3 region has 14 residues. Germline loops: CDR1 DFQATT, CDR2 SNEGSKA (reference sequence). TCRdb independently ran MiXCR on the RT-PCR reads; one entry per CDR3 protein. The sample contains some 800,000 distinct CDR3 sequences, 21% of which appear only once. Many counts were recorded for this clonotype. Its specificity is unknown. The origin of this receptor is a man aged 45-60 years who received an inactivated influenza vaccine. The J gene is TRBJ2-1, the V gene TRBV20-1; TRBD1 matches 9 bases. The sequencing here drew on PBMCs from blood, taken around 5 days after vaccination. Here the CDR3 DNA reads TGCAGTGCTGCCCCGACAGGGGGTTACAATGAGCAGTTCTTC. This codes for CSAAPTGGYNEQFF.